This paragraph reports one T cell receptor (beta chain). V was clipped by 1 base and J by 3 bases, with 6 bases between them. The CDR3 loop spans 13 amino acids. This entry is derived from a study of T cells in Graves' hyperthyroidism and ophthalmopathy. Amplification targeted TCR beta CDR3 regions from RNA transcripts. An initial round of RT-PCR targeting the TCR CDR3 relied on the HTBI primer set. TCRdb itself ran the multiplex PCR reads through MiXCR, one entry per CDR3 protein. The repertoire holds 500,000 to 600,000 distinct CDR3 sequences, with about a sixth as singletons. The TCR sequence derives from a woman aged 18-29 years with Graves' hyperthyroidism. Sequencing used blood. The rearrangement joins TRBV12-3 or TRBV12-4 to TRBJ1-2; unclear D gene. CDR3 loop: CASSLGVDYGYTF. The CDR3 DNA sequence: TGTGCCAGCAGTTTAGGGGTCGACTATGGCTACACCTTC.